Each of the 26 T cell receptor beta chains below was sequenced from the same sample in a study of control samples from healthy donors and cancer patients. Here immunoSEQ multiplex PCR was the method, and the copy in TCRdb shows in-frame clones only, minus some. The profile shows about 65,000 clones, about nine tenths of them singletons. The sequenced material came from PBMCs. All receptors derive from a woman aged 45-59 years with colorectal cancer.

CDR3: CARGVRNQPQHF. CDR3 in DNA: TGTGCCAGAGGGGTGCGCAATCAGCCCCAGCATTTT. The chain combines TRBV19 with TRBJ1-5; D is possibly TRBD1 (5 bases). V was pared by 9 bases and J by 2 bases, with 8 bases between. CDR3 length: 12 residues. The germline V gene has CDR1 LNHDA and CDR2 SQIVND (reference sequence).

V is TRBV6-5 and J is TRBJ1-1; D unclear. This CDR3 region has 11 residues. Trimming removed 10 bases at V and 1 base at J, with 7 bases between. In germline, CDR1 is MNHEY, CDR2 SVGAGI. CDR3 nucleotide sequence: TGTGCCACCGCAGGGAACACTGAAGCTTTCTTT. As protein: CATAGNTEAFF.

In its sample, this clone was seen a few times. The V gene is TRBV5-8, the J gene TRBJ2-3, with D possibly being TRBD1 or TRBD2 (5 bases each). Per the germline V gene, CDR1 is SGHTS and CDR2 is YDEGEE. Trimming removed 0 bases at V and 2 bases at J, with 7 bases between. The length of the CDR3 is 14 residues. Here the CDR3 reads CASSLGGTTDTQYF. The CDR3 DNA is TGTGCCAGCAGCTTGGGTGGGACCACAGATACGCAGTATTTT.

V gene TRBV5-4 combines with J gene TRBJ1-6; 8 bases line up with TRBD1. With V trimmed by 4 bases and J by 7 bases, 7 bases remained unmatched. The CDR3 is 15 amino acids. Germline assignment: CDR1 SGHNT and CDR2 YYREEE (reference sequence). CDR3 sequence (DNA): TGTGCCAGCAGCCGGACAGGGTCGGGGAATTCACCCCTCCACTTT. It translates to CASSRTGSGNSPLHF.

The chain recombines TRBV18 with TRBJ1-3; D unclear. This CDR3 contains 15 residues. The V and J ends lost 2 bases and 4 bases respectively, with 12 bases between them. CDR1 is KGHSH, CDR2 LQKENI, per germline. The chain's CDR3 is CASSPWSSRGNTIYF. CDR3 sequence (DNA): TGTGCCAGCTCACCATGGAGCTCGCGGGGAAACACCATATATTTT.

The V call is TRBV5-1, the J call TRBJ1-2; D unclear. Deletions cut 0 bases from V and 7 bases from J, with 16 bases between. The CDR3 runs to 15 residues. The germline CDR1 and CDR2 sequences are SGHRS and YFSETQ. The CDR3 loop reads CASSLDIRVVGGYTF. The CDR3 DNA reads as TGCGCCAGCAGCTTGGACATCCGAGTGGTAGGTGGCTACACCTTC.

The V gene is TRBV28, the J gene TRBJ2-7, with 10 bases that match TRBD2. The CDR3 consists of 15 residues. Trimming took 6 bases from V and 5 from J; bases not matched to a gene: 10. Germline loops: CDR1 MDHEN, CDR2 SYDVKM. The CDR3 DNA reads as TGTGCCAGCAGCCCCTTACTAGCGGGAACCCACGAGCAGTACTTC. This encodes CASSPLLAGTHEQYF.

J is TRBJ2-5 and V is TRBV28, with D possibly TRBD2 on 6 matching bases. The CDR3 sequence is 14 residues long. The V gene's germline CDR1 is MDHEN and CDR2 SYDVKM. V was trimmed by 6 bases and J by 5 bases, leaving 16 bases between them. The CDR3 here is CASSTSGGSETQYF. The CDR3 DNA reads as TGTGCCAGCAGCACCTCCGGGGGAAGTGAGACCCAGTACTTC. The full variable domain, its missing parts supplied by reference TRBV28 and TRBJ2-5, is DVKVTQSSRYLVKRTGEKVFLECVQDMDHENMFWYRQDPGLGLRLIYFSYDVKMKEKGDIPEGYSVSREKKERFSLILESASTNQTSMYLCASSTSGGSETQYFGPGTRLLVL.

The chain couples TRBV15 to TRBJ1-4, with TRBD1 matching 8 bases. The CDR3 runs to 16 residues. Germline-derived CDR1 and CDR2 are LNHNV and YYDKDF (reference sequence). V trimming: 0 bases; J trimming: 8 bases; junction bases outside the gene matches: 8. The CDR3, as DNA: TGTGCCACCAGCAGAGATCCCAGGGGGCCGGGGGAAAAACTGTTTTTT. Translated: CATSRDPRGPGEKLFF.

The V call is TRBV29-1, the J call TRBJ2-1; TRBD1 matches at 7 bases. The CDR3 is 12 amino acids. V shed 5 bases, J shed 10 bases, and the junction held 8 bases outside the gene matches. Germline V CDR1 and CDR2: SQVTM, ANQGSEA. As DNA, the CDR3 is TGCAGCGTTCCAACAGGGGCTGGAGAGCAGTTCTTC. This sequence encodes CSVPTGAGEQFF.

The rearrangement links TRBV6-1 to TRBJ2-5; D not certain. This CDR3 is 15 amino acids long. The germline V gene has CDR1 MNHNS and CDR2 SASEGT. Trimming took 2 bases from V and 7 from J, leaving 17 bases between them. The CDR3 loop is CASSERWTAFGTQYF. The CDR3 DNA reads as TGTGCCAGCAGTGAAAGGTGGACGGCCTTTGGGACCCAGTACTTC.

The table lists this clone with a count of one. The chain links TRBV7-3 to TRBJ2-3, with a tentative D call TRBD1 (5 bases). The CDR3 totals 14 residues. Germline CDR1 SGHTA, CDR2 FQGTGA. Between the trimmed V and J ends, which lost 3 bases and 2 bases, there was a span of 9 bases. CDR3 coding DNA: TGTGCCAGCAGCTTCGGCAGGGACACAGATACGCAGTATTTT. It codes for CASSFGRDTDTQYF.

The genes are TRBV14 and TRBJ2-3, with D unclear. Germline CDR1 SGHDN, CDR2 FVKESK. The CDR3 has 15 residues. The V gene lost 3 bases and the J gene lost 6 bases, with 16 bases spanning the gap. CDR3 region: CASSHLAVMWDTQYF. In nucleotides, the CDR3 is TGTGCCAGCAGCCACTTGGCGGTTATGTGGGATACGCAGTATTTT.

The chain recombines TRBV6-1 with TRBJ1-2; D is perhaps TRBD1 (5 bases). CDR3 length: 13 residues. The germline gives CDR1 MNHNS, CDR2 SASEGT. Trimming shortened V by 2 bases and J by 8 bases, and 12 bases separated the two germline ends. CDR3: CASSETGHFGYTF. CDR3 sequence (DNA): TGTGCCAGCAGTGAAACAGGACATTTCGGCTACACCTTC.

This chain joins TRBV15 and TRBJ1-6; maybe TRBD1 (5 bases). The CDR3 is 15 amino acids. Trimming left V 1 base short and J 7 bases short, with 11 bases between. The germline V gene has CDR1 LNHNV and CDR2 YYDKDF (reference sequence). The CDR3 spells CATSRVPGTNSPLHF. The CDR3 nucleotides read TGTGCCACCAGCAGAGTCCCAGGGACCAATTCACCCCTCCACTTT.

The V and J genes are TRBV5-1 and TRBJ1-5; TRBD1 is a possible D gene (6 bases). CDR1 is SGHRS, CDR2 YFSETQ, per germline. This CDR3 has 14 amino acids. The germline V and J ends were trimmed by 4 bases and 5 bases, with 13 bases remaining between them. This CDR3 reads CASSLVGGDQPQHF. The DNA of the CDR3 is TGCGCCAGCAGCCTGGTGGGGGGCGATCAGCCCCAGCATTTT.

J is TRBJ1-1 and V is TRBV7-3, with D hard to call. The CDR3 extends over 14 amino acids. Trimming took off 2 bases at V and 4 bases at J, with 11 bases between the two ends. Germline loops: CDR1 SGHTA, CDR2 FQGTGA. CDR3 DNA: TGTGCCAGCAGCTTAGGCCAGCACAGCACTGAAGCTTTCTTT. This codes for CASSLGQHSTEAFF.

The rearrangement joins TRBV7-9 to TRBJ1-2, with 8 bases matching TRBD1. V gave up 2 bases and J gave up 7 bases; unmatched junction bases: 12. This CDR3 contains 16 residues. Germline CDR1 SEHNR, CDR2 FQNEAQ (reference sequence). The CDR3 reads CASSLKRQETGAGYTF. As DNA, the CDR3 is TGTGCCAGCAGCTTAAAGAGACAGGAGACAGGGGCTGGCTACACCTTC.

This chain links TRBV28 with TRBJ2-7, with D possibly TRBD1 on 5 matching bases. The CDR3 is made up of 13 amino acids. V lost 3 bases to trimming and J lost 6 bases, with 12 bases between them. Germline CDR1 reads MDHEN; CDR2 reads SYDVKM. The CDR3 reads CASSFRRAAEQYF. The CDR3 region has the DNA TGTGCCAGCAGTTTCCGCAGGGCGGCCGAGCAGTACTTC.

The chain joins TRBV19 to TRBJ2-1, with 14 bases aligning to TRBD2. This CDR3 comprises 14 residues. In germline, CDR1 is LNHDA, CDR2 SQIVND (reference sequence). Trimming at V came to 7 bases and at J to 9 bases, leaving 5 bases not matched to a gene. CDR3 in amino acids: CASTIGLAGGEQFF. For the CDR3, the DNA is TGTGCCAGTACCATCGGACTAGCGGGAGGTGAGCAGTTCTTC. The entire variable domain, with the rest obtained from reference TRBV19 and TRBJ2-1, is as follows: DGGITQSPKYLFRKEGQNVTLSCEQNLNHDAMYWYRQDPGQGLRLIYYSQIVNDFQKGDIAEGYSVSREKKESFPLTVTSAQKNPTAFYLCASTIGLAGGEQFFGPGTRLTVL.

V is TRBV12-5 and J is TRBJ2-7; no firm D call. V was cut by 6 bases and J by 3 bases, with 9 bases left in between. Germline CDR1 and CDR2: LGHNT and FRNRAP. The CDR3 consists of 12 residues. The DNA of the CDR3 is TGTGCTAGTGGCCGCCAAGACTACGAGCAGTACTTC. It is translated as CASGRQDYEQYF.

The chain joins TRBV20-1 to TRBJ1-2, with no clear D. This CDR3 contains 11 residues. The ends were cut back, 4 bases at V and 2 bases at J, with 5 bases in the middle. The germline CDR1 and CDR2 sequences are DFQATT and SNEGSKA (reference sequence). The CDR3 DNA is TGCAGTGCTATGGGGAACTATGGCTACACCTTC. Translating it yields CSAMGNYGYTF.

The CDR3 coding sequence is TGTGCCAGCAGCGTGGACATCCAGCTCCCCTACGAGCAGTACTTC. Protein: CASSVDIQLPYEQYF. This rearrangement joins TRBV9 to TRBJ2-7; TRBD1 might be the D (5 bases). CDR1 is SGDLS and CDR2 is YYNGEE in the germline V gene. Trimming removed 2 bases at V and 2 bases at J, with 14 bases between. The CDR3 runs to 15 residues. The full variable domain, rest sourced from reference TRBV9 and TRBJ2-7, is DSGVTQTPKHLITATGQRVTLRCSPRSGDLSVYWYQQSLDQGLQFLIQYYNGEERAKGNILERFSAQQFPDLHSELNLSSLELGDSALYFCASSVDIQLPYEQYFGPGTRLTVT.

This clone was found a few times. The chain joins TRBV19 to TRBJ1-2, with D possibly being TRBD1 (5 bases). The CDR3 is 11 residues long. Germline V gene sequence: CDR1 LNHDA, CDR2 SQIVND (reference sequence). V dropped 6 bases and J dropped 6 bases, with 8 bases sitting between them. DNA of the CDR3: TGTGCCAGTAGGGTCAGGGATGGCTACACCTTC. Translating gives CASRVRDGYTF.

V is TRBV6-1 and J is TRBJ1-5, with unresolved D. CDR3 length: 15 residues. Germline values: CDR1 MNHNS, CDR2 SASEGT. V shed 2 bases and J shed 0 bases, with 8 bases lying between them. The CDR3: CASSERSYSNQPQHF. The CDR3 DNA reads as TGTGCCAGCAGTGAACGCAGTTATAGCAATCAGCCCCAGCATTTT.

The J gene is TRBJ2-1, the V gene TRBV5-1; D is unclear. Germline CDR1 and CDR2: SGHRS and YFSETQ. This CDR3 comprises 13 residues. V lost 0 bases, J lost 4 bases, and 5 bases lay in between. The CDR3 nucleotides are TGCGCCAGCAGCTTGGGCAATTACAATGAGCAGTTCTTC. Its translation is CASSLGNYNEQFF.